This T cell receptor (beta chain) was identified in a study of regulatory T cells in long-lasting Graves disease (dated by TCRdb to the early 2020s). Background on the whole study: Persistent Graves' disease was defined as antithyroid drug treatment for over 5 years with persistently positive TSH receptor autoantibodies. Peripheral blood TCR sequencing and RNA sequencing compared persistent Graves' disease patients with newly diagnosed Graves' disease patients. A total of roughly 35 samples were covered by TCR sequencing, comprising some 13 persistent and 20 or so newly diagnosed Graves' disease patients. The study was registered as a clinical trial and conducted in China. Persistent Graves' disease patients in the clinical cohort had taken antithyroid drugs for about 9.7 years on average. Findings and caveats that apply to the study as a whole: Sequencing and analysis were restricted to the TCR beta chain. Persistent disease showed preferential use of TRBV28, TRBJ1-2 and TRBJ2-5, whereas newly diagnosed disease favored TRBV20-1 and TRBJ2-1. The authors noted that the small sample size was a limitation that may lower accuracy. Lower TCR Shannon entropy and fewer highly expanded clones were observed in persistent Graves' disease patients than in newly diagnosed patients, which suggested clonal expansion. Patients with persistent disease shared more public clonotypes (about 2,500) than newly diagnosed patients did (nearly 1,000). Only peripheral blood was studied, because thyroid tissue, the primary lesion, was inaccessible.

The time point label on this specimen signifies: persistent/refractory GD, antithyroid drugs over 5 years with positive TRAb. For both TCR sequencing and RNA sequencing, RNA was extracted from PBMCs using TRIzol. The diagnosis of Graves' disease followed American Thyroid Association guidelines. Patients for the study were recruited at an endocrinology department in Xi'an, China. Each patient gave 9 to 10 milliliters of peripheral blood, collected in an EDTA anticoagulant tube. Ficoll Paque Plus density gradient separation was used to isolate PBMCs, and no additional T cell sorting was done. An Agilent 2100 Bioanalyzer and agarose gel were used to check RNA quality, while a NanoDrop 2000 measured RNA concentration. The V end loses 8 bases and the J end loses 7 bases, and a stretch of 12 bases separates them. The CDR3 spans 13 residues, from the cysteine through the phenylalanine. Of all the DNA, just the CDR3 is kept, 39 bases in frame from base 1. Per the germline V gene, SGHTA is the CDR1 and FQGTGA is the CDR2.

The library relied on multiplex PCR. Sequenced using an Illumina HiSeq 4000. TCR beta libraries were built with iRepertoire HTBI primers and Arm-PCR amplification of CDR3 regions. PCR products were gel purified before sequencing. The published analysis was carried out like this. Across samples, about 63 TRBV and over 11 TRBJ segments were identified and used for gene usage analysis of CDR3 amino acid clonotypes. COPE and FqMerger were used to merge filtered high-quality paired reads into contigs. BLAST was used to align contigs to IMGT TRBV, TRBD and TRBJ reference genes, and CDR3 was defined according to IMGT. Any clonotype with a frequency above 0.1% was counted as a highly expanded clone. Shannon entropy served as the measure of repertoire diversity, while the Gini coefficient captured V-J evenness. Clonotypes shared by more than one individual were considered public. Starting from the raw public reads, TCRdb applied fastp trimming at Q25, assembled clones with MiXCR and retained in-frame beta chains. Every CDR3 protein is listed once, alongside the most common genes and DNA of its rows. Clone size and V and J calls follow TCRdb, not the original study. In all, the sample holds approximately 440,000 distinct CDR3 sequences, and 23% of those were seen once. Approximately 28% of the sample rests with the top ten.

Of note for this clonotype: The antigen it recognizes is unknown. No much larger clone exists at a distance of one base, and base qualities are not known.

The receptor chain draws on TRBV7-3 and TRBJ1-6; no D segment can be confidently identified. The sequenced sample was peripheral blood mononuclear cells (PBMCs), obtained when the disease was refractory, from a patient treated with antithyroid drugs. The TCR comes from a female donor with Graves disease. CDR3 sequence: CASSASPNSPLHF. The DNA reads TGTGCCAGCTCAGCCAGTCCGAATTCACCCCTCCACTTT.